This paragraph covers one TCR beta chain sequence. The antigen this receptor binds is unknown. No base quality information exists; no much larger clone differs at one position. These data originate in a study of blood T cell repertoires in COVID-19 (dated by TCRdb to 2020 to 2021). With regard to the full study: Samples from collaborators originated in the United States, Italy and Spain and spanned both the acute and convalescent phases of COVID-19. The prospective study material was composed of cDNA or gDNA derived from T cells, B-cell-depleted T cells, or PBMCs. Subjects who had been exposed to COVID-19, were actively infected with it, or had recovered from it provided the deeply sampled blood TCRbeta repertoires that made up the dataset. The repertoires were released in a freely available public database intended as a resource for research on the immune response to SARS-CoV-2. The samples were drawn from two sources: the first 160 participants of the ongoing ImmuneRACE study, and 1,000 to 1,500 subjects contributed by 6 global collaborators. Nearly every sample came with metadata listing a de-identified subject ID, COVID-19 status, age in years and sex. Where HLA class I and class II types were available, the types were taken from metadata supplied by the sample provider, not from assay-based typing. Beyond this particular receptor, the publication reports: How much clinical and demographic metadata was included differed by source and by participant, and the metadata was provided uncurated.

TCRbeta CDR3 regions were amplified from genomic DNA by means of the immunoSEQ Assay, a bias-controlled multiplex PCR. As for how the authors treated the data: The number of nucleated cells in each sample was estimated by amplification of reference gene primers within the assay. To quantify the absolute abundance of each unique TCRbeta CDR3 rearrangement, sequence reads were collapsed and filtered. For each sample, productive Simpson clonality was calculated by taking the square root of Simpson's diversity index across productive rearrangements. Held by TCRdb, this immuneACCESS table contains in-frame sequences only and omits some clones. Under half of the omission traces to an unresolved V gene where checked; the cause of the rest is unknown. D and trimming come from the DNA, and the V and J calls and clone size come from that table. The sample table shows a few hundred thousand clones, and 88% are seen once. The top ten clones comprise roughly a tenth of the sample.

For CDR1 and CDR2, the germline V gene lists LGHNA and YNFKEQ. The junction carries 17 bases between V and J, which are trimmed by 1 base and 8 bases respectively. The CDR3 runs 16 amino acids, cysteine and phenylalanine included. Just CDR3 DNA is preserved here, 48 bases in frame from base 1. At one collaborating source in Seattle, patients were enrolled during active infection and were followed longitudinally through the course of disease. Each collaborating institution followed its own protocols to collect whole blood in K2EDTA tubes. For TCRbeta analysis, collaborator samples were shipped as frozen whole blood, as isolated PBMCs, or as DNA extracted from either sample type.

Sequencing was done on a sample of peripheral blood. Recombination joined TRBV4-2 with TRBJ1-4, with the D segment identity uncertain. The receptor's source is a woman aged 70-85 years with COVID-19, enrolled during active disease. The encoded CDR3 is CASSQVFLGGGEKLFF. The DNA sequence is TGTGCCAGCAGCCAAGTTTTTTTAGGTGGCGGGGAAAAACTGTTTTTT.